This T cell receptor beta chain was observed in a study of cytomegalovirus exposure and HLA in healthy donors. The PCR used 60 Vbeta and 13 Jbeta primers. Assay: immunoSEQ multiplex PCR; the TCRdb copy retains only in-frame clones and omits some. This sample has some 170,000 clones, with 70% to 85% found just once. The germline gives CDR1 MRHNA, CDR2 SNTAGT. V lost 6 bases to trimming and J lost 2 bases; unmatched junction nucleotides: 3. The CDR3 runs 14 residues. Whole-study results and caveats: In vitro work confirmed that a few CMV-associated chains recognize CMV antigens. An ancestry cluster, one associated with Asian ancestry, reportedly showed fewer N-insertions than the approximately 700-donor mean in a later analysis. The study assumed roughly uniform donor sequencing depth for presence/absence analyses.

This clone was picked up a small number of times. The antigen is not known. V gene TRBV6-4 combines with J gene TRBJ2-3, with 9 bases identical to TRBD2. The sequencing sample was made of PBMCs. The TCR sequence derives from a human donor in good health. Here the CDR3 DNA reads TGTGCCAGCAGCGGCGGGGGGGACACAGATACGCAGTATTTT. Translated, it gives CASSGGGDTDTQYF.